This TCR beta chain derives from a study of blood T cell repertoires in COVID-19. Study overall: The United States, Italy and Spain provided the acute and convalescent COVID-19 samples. PBMCs, B-cell-depleted T cells, or T cells provided the cDNA or gDNA that made up the material.

The germline V gene encodes CDR1 DFQATT and CDR2 SNEGSKA (reference sequence). This CDR3 spans 13 amino acids. With 3 bases clipped from V and 7 bases from J, the junction kept 5 bases outside the gene matches. Under the authors' procedure: Researchers report that nucleated cell counts were estimated from reference gene primer amplification. Profiled with immunoSEQ multiplex PCR; TCRdb holds only in-frame clones, not every one. The D gene and trimming were derived from the DNA, and the V and J assignments and clone size from that table. The profile shows 650,000 to 800,000 clones, around 89% of them singletons.

The V call is TRBV20-1, the J call TRBJ1-4; 7 nucleotides align to TRBD1. Material for sequencing was peripheral blood. The origin of this receptor is a woman aged 18-29 years with acute or convalescent COVID-19. CDR3: CSASGTASEKLFF. Here the CDR3 DNA reads TGCAGTGCTAGTGGGACAGCGAGTGAAAAACTGTTTTTT.